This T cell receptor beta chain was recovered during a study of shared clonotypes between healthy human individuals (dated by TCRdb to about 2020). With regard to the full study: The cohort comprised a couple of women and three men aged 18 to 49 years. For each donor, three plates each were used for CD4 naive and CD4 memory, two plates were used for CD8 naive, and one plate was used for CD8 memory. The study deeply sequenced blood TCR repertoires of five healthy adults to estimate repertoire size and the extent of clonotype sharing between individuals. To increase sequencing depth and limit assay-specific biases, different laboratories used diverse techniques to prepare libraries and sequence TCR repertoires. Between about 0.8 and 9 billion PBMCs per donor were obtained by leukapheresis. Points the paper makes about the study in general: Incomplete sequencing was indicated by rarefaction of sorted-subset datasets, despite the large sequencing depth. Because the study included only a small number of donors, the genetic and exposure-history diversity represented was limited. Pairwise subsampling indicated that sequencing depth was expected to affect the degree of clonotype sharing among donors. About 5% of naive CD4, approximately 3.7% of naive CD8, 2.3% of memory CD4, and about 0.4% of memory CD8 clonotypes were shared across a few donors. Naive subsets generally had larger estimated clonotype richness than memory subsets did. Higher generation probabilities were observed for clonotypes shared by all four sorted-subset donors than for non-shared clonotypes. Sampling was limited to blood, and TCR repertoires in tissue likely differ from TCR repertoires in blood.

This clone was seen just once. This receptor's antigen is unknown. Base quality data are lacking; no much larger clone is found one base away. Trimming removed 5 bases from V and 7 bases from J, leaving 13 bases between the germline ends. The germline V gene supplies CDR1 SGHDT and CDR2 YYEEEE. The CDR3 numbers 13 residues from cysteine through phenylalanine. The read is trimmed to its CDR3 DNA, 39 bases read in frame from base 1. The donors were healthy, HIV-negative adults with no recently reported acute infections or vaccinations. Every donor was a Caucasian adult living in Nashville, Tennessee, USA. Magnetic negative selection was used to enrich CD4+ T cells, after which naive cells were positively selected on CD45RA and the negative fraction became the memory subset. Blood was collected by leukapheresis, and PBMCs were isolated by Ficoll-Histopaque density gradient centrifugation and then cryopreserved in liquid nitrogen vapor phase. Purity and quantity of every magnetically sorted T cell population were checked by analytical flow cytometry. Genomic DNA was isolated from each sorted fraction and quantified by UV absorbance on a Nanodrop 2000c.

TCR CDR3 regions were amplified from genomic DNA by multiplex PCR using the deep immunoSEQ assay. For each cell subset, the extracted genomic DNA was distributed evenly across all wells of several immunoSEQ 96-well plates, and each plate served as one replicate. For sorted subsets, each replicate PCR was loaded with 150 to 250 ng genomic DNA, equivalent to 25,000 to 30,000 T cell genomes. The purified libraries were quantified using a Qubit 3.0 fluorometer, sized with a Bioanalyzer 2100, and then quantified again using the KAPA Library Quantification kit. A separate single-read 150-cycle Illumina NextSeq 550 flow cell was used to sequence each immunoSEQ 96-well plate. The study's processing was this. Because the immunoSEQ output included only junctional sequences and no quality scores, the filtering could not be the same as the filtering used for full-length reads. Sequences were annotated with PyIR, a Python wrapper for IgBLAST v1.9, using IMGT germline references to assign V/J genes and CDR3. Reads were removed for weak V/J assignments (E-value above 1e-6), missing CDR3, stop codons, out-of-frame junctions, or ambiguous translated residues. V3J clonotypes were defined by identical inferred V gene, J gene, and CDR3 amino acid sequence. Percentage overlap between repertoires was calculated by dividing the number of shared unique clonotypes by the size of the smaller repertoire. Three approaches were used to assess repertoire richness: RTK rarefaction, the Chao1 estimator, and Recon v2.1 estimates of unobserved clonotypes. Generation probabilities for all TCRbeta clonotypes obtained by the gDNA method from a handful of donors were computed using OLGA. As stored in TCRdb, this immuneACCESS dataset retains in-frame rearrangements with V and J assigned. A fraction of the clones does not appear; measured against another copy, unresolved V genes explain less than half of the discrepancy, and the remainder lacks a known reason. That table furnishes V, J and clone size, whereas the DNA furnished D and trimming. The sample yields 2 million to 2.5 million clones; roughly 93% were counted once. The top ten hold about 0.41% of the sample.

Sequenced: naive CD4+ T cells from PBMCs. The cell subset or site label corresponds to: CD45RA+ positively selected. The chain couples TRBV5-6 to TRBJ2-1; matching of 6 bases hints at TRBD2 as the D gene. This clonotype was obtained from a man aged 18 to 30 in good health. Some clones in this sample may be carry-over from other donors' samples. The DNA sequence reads TGTGCCAGCAGTACCGGGACTCTGAATGAGCAGTTCTTC. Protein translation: CASSTGTLNEQFF.